The rows below give T cell receptor beta chains drawn from one sample of a study of T cells in Graves' hyperthyroidism and ophthalmopathy. TCRdb fed the multiplex PCR reads into MiXCR, producing one record per CDR3 protein. The sample shows 480,000 or so distinct CDR3 sequences, over 13% of them seen only once. The sequencing input was blood. These receptors originate from a young woman with Graves' hyperthyroidism. Each CDR3 is given with its conserved first and last residue. D genes are given only for firm matches. Clone size is not always given. Where it is, it says once, few, many or a class for expanded clones.

TGCGCCAGCAGCCAAGGAGGGGGATTGAACACTGAAGCTTTCTTT CASSQGGGLNTEAFF - 15 many TRBJ1-1 TRBV4-1
TGTGCCAGCAGTGATATGGGGAAGACAGGGATAGACGAGCAGTACTTC CASSDMGKTGIDEQYF TRBD1 16 many TRBJ2-7 TRBV6-1
TGTGCCAGCAGCCCCCCACCCCCTGGCTCCTACGAGCAGTACTTC CASSPPPPGSYEQYF - 15 many TRBJ2-7 TRBV12-3/TRBV12-4
TGTGCCAGCAGTTTGGTCGACGGGGGGAACACTGAAGCTTTCTTT CASSLVDGGNTEAFF - 15 many TRBJ1-1 TRBV12-3/TRBV12-4
TGTGCCAGCAGCCACGCTGGGGGGACAGGGGTTTCTACCTTC CASSHAGGTGVSTF TRBD1 14 many TRBJ1-2 TRBV13
TGCGCCAGCAGCTTGGACAGGGCTAATGAAAAACTGTTTTTT CASSLDRANEKLFF - 14 - TRBJ1-4 TRBV5-1
TGTGCCAGCAGCCAAACGACCGGCGGCCACGGACCCCAGCATTTT CASSQTTGGHGPQHF - 15 many TRBJ1-5 TRBV3-1
TGTGCCAGCAGCCCGCGAACTAGAGAAGAGACCCAGTACTTC CASSPRTREETQYF - 14 - TRBJ2-5 TRBV7-3
TGTGCCAGCAGCCTGAGGTTTCGCACTGAAGCTTTCTTT CASSLRFRTEAFF - 13 few TRBJ1-1 TRBV14
TGTGCCAGTAGTAGCGTTGTGGGGATAGCTGAAGCTTTCTTT CASSSVVGIAEAFF - 14 many TRBJ1-1 TRBV19
TGTGCCAGTAGTTCTTGGACAGGGGGCACTGAAGCTTTCTTT CASSSWTGGTEAFF TRBD1 14 many TRBJ1-1 TRBV19
TGTGCCAGCAGCCTAGACTGGGCGGTGGATGAGCAGTTCTTC CASSLDWAVDEQFF - 14 many TRBJ2-1 TRBV6-1
TGTGCCAGCAGCACTGGGACAGGAAACACCATATATTTT CASSTGTGNTIYF - 13 many TRBJ1-3 TRBV7-3
TGTGCCAGTAGTATATGGACTAGCGGGAGGGATGAGCAGTTCTTC CASSIWTSGRDEQFF TRBD2 15 - TRBJ2-1 TRBV19
TGTGCCAGCAGCCCCCAGGGGGGCGGGAACACTGAAGCTTTCTTT CASSPQGGGNTEAFF TRBD1 15 many TRBJ1-1 TRBV27
TGCAGCGTTGTGGACGGAAACACCATATATTTT CSVVDGNTIYF - 11 - TRBJ1-3 TRBV29-1
TGTGCCAGCAGCGGTTCAGCGGGAGTACCCTACAATGAGCAGTTCTTC CASSGSAGVPYNEQFF TRBD2 16 - TRBJ2-1 TRBV9